The 15 T cell receptor beta chains below come from one sample, sequenced in a study of beta chain features in type 1 diabetes. Broader study findings: In all four CD4+ subsets, TCRB CDR3 length was significantly, moderately reduced in type 1 diabetes.

The whole isolated RNA underwent reverse transcription, so sequencing captured expressed TCRB transcripts. Only in-frame clones appear in the TCRdb table, and some are missing; sequencing was by immunoSEQ multiplex PCR. Among 300,000 to 450,000 clones listed, roughly a tenth were seen once. Which antigens these TCRs recognize remains unknown. Sequencing was performed on central memory CD4+ T cells from blood. The receptors shown here come from a man in his thirties or forties with type 1 diabetes.

This clone was observed a handful of times. This specimen includes other DNA sequences encoding the same CDR3. The J gene is TRBJ1-2, the V gene TRBV5-1; D remains unclear. V lost 0 bases and J 3 bases, leaving 12 bases between the germline ends. The CDR3 runs 15 residues. Germline CDR1 is SGHRS and CDR2 is YFSETQ. The CDR3 coding sequence is TGCGCCAGCAGCTTGGACAGTCAGGCCCACTATGGCTACACCTTC. As protein: CASSLDSQAHYGYTF.

Ten or more counts support this clone. The rearrangement links TRBV4-2 to TRBJ2-1, with 9 nucleotides matching TRBD2. The CDR3 has 16 residues. V was pared by 0 bases and J by 9 bases, with 9 bases of the junction left unmatched. Germline CDR1 and CDR2: LGHNA and YNFKEQ. The CDR3 sequence: CASSQDGSGRWGEQFF. In DNA, the CDR3 is TGTGCCAGCAGCCAAGACGGTAGCGGGAGATGGGGTGAGCAGTTCTTC.

This clone turned up a few times. The chain combines TRBV6-5 with TRBJ2-7; tentative D call: TRBD1 (6 bases). From germline, CDR1 is MNHEY and CDR2 SVGAGI. V lost 4 bases and J lost 3, with 16 bases in between. The CDR3 is 15 amino acids. CDR3 sequence: CASSSQASRGYEQYF. The CDR3 nucleotides are TGTGCCAGCAGTTCCCAGGCCTCCAGGGGCTACGAGCAGTACTTC.

The V gene is TRBV19, the J gene TRBJ1-2; D possibly corresponds to TRBD1 (5 bases). Trimming shortened V by 5 bases and J by 8 bases, and 27 bases separated the two germline ends. Germline V gene lookup returns CDR1 LNHDA and CDR2 SQIVND (reference sequence). The CDR3 is 17 residues long. The CDR3 DNA follows: TGTGCCAGTAGTCCTCAAGGGTCGGGGCGGCTCTACCTGGGCTACACCTTC. This translates into CASSPQGSGRLYLGYTF.

There are a few counts of this clone. The V gene is TRBV28, the J gene TRBJ1-2; no clear D. Germline assignment: CDR1 MDHEN and CDR2 SYDVKM. V lost 4 bases to trimming and J lost 8 bases, with 20 bases between them. CDR3 length: 15 amino acids. The CDR3 loop reads CASSSQRSLLRGYTF. The CDR3, as DNA: TGTGCCAGCAGTTCTCAGAGAAGTTTATTAAGGGGCTACACCTTC.

This clone has ten or more counts. J is TRBJ2-1 and V is TRBV4-2, with D uncertain. The CDR3 is 14 amino acids. The V end lost 0 bases, the J end lost 5 bases, and 8 bases lay between the germline ends. Per germline, CDR1 LGHNA and CDR2 YNFKEQ. The DNA of the CDR3 is TGTGCCAGCAGCCAAGAGATCAGGAACAATGAGCAGTTCTTC. This sequence encodes CASSQEIRNNEQFF.

This clone showed up just a few times. V gene TRBV6-5 combines with J gene TRBJ2-7; a possible D gene is TRBD2 (6 bases). Germline V gene lookup returns CDR1 MNHEY and CDR2 SVGAGI. V gave up 0 bases and J gave up 4 bases, with 13 bases separating them. This CDR3 region has 15 residues. The CDR3 reads CASSYSYLASYEQYF. The CDR3 nucleotides are TGTGCCAGCAGTTACTCTTACCTAGCGAGTTACGAGCAGTACTTC.

The chain is built from TRBV5-8 and TRBJ2-1; D might be TRBD1 (7 bases). Germline V lookup: CDR1 SGHTS, CDR2 YDEGEE. V lost 3 bases, J lost 5 bases, and 15 bases lay in between. The CDR3 loop spans 15 amino acids. The CDR3 reads CASSYRGGRDNEQFF. CDR3 DNA sequence: TGTGCCAGCAGCTACAGGGGAGGTCGGGACAATGAGCAGTTCTTC.

This clone was counted at least ten times. The sample carries other DNA sequences with the same CDR3. The genes are TRBV7-2 and TRBJ2-7; the match to TRBD2 covers 7 bases. Germline loops: CDR1 SGHTA, CDR2 FQGNSA. After removal of 1 base from V and 0 bases from J, the junction contained 0 bases not matched to a gene. The CDR3 totals 14 residues. As DNA, the CDR3 is TGTGCCAGCAGCTTAGTAGCGGGCTCCTACGAGCAGTACTTC. Amino acid sequence: CASSLVAGSYEQYF.

The J gene is TRBJ1-1, the V gene TRBV10-3; no firm D call. The CDR3 sequence is 11 residues long. V lost 10 bases and J lost 5, with 11 bases in between. Looked up from germline, CDR1 is ENHRY and CDR2 is SYGVKD. CDR3 residues: CASLPRTEAFF. CDR3 nucleotide sequence: TGTGCCAGCCTCCCGCGGACTGAAGCTTTCTTT.

This clone has more than one count but fewer than ten. This chain connects TRBV30 to TRBJ1-6; D not certain. Germline-derived CDR1 and CDR2 are GTSNPN and SVGIG (reference sequence). The ends were cut back, 3 bases at V and 0 bases at J, with 9 bases in the middle. The CDR3 spans 15 residues. The CDR3 sequence: CAWRTESSYNSPLHF. CDR3 coding DNA: TGTGCCTGGAGGACGGAGAGCTCCTATAATTCACCCCTCCACTTT. Based on the CDR3 plus reference TRBV30 and TRBJ1-6, the full variable domain is SQTIHQWPATLVQPVGSPLSLECTVEGTSNPNLYWYRQAAGRGLQLLFYSVGIGQISSEVPQNLSASRPQDRQFILSSKKLLLSDSGFYLCAWRTESSYNSPLHFGNGTRLTVT.

This clone was counted only a few times. This rearrangement joins TRBV7-2 to TRBJ1-2, with 8 bases that match TRBD1. The V gene end was trimmed by 5 bases and the J gene end by 8 bases; junction bases not matched to a gene: 13. The CDR3 is made up of 15 amino acids. Germline V CDR1 and CDR2: SGHTA, FQGNSA. DNA of the CDR3: TGTGCCAGCAGCCCACACCCGACAGGGGCCCAGGGCTACACCTTC. This gives the protein CASSPHPTGAQGYTF. The whole variable domain, filled in from reference TRBV7-2 and TRBJ1-2, reads GAGVSQSPSNKVTEKGKDVELRCDPISGHTALYWYRQSLGQGLEFLIYFQGNSAPDKSGLPSDRFSAERTGGSVSTLTIQRTQQEDSAVYLCASSPHPTGAQGYTFGSGTRLTVV.

The V gene is TRBV27, the J gene TRBJ2-3; D is perhaps TRBD1 (6 bases). CDR1 and CDR2 from the germline V gene are MNHEY and SMNVEV (reference sequence). With 1 base removed from V and 3 bases from J, the gap between germline ends came to 11 bases. This CDR3 is 15 amino acids long. The CDR3 loop is CASSLLQGTTDTQYF. The DNA of the CDR3 is TGTGCCAGCAGTTTATTGCAGGGGACGACAGATACGCAGTATTTT.

The V gene is TRBV14, the J gene TRBJ2-7, with D possibly called TRBD1 or TRBD2 (5 bases each). V gave up 3 bases and J gave up 7 bases, with 16 bases separating them. CDR3 length: 14 residues. Germline V lookup: CDR1 SGHDN, CDR2 FVKESK. The CDR3 here is CASSQQGPSGEQYF. The CDR3 DNA is TGTGCCAGCAGCCAGCAGGGACCCAGTGGGGAGCAGTACTTC.

The chain has TRBV5-4 and TRBJ1-3; no clear D. The germline V gene has CDR1 SGHNT and CDR2 YYREEE (reference sequence). V shed 4 bases and J shed 6 bases, with 11 bases lying between them. The CDR3 extends over 13 amino acids. CDR3 nucleotides: TGTGCCAGCAGCCAAGTGGAAGAAAACACCATATATTTT. As protein: CASSQVEENTIYF.